This passage covers 31 T cell receptor beta chains from one sample sequenced in a study of cytomegalovirus exposure and HLA in healthy donors. Primers: 60 Vbeta forward and 13 Jbeta reverse. Sequenced by immunoSEQ multiplex PCR; TCRdb stores in-frame clones only, minus some. The data show 110,000 or so clones, about 72% seen once. Source material: PBMCs. The source of these receptors is a middle-aged man in good health and CMV-seropositive.

The rearrangement uses TRBV5-1 and TRBJ1-2; a possible D gene is TRBD1 (5 bases). The CDR3 covers 16 residues. Between the trimmed V and J ends, which lost 0 bases and 8 bases, there was a span of 20 bases. Germline CDR1 reads SGHRS; CDR2 reads YFSETQ. The CDR3 loop is CASSLAVLTAQRGYTF. CDR3 nucleotide sequence: TGCGCCAGCAGCTTGGCCGTGTTGACAGCGCAACGCGGCTACACCTTC.

The V call is TRBV15, the J call TRBJ2-2, with TRBD2 identical over 9 bases. V lost 5 bases to trimming and J lost 4 bases; unmatched junction nucleotides: 8. CDR3 length: 16 residues. Germline V gene lookup returns CDR1 LNHNV and CDR2 YYDKDF (reference sequence). CDR3 region: CATSGHSGSGTGELFF. The CDR3, as DNA: TGTGCCACCAGCGGACATAGCGGGAGCGGCACCGGGGAGCTGTTTTTT.

J is TRBJ2-1 and V is TRBV21-1; the D call in the table, TRBD2, was not verified against the DNA. TRBV21-1 is a documented pseudogene. The CDR3 covers 17 residues. In DNA, the CDR3 is TGTGCCAGCAGCAAAGCCCCACTAGCGGGAGCCTACAATGAGCAGTTCTTC. Its translation: CASSKAPLAGAYNEQFF.

This sequence joins TRBV18 and TRBJ1-6; TRBD1 is a possible D gene (5 bases). Looked up from germline, CDR1 is KGHSH and CDR2 is LQKENI. Trimming stripped 0 bases from V and 7 bases from J, with 7 bases between. CDR3 length equals 14 residues. The CDR3 coding sequence is TGTGCCAGCTCACCACCGGACAACAATTCACCCCTCCACTTT. Its translation is CASSPPDNNSPLHF.

J is TRBJ2-5 and V is TRBV11-2; D is unresolved. CDR3 size: 13 residues. Germline lookup yields CDR1 SGHAT and CDR2 FQNNGV. The V end was cut by 4 bases, the J end by 1 base, with 7 bases between. Here the CDR3 reads CASSSQLQETQYF. CDR3 nucleotides: TGTGCCAGCAGCTCCCAACTCCAAGAGACCCAGTACTTC.

On this clone: Other DNA sequences in this sample translate to the same CDR3. The CDR3 loop reads CASSLPGTSGVLRTGQYF. DNA of the CDR3: TGTGCCAGCAGCCTCCCTGGAACTAGCGGGGTTCTCAGAACCGGGCAGTACTTC. The chain recombines TRBV5-6 with TRBJ2-7; 10 bases map to TRBD2. CDR1 and CDR2 from the germline V gene are SGHDT and YYEEEE. The ends lost 4 bases at V and 9 bases at J; junction bases unmatched: 22. The CDR3 runs to 18 residues.

Remarks on this clone: The same CDR3 also results from other DNA sequences found in this sample. This chain links TRBV6-1 with TRBJ2-7; 8 nucleotides agree with TRBD2. The germline gives CDR1 MNHNS, CDR2 SASEGT. Trimming cost V 6 bases and J 6 bases; bases outside gene matches: 10. This CDR3 spans 14 amino acids. CDR3 in amino acids: CASSTGTRSGEQYF. The DNA for the CDR3 is TGTGCCAGCAGCACTGGGACTAGATCGGGCGAGCAGTACTTC.

The chain carries TRBV19 and TRBJ1-5; a weak D match, TRBD1 (5 bases). The CDR3 has 17 amino acids. Per the germline V gene, CDR1 is LNHDA and CDR2 is SQIVND (reference sequence). With 3 bases removed from V and 3 bases from J, the gap between germline ends came to 18 bases. The CDR3 DNA sequence: TGTGCCAGTAGTATGGGGCCCACAGGCATCTACAATCAGCCCCAGCATTTT. Translation gives CASSMGPTGIYNQPQHF.

This chain connects TRBV6-5 to TRBJ2-1; 7 positions match TRBD2. CDR3 length equals 16 residues. In germline, CDR1 is MNHEY, CDR2 SVGAGI. After removal of 0 bases from V and 2 bases from J, the junction contained 4 bases not matched to a gene. The CDR3 here is CASSYSAGETYNEQFF. DNA of the CDR3: TGTGCCAGCAGTTACTCCGCGGGAGAGACCTACAATGAGCAGTTCTTC.

This chain links TRBV14 with TRBJ2-2; 7 nucleotides align to TRBD1. Germline values: CDR1 SGHDN, CDR2 FVKESK. The CDR3 runs to 15 residues. The ends lost 4 bases at V and 3 bases at J; junction bases unmatched: 5. The CDR3 sequence is CASSLIDRDTGELFF. DNA for the CDR3: TGTGCCAGCAGCCTAATAGACAGGGACACCGGGGAGCTGTTTTTT.

This clone was picked up one time. V usage is TRBV6-4 and J usage is TRBJ2-1; D possibly corresponds to TRBD2 (6 bases). CDR1 and CDR2 (germline): MRHNA, SNTAGT. V lost 6 bases, J lost 0 bases, and 18 bases lay in between. The CDR3 length is 17 residues. The CDR3 sequence is CASSLSVAASSYNEQFF. For the CDR3, the DNA is TGTGCCAGCAGCCTCTCCGTAGCGGCGAGCTCCTACAATGAGCAGTTCTTC.

The V gene is TRBV28, the J gene TRBJ1-2; D not certain. V dropped 5 bases and J dropped 4 bases, with 11 bases sitting between them. Germline-derived CDR1 and CDR2 are MDHEN and SYDVKM. The CDR3 extends over 13 amino acids. The DNA of the CDR3 is TGTGCCAGCAGTCCACCGGGTTCCTATGGCTACACCTTC. Its protein is CASSPPGSYGYTF.

The V call is TRBV6-5, the J call TRBJ1-1; D is undetermined. The V and J ends lost 6 bases and 12 bases respectively, with 17 bases between them. The CDR3 loop spans 12 amino acids. From germline, CDR1 is MNHEY and CDR2 SVGAGI. The CDR3 loop is CASSNLGRDTFF. CDR3 nucleotide sequence: TGTGCCAGCAGCAACCTGGGGAGGGATACTTTCTTT.

The chain carries TRBV28 and TRBJ2-3, with 7 bases aligning to TRBD2. Trimming removed 2 bases from V and 6 bases from J; junction bases left unmatched: 14. CDR3 length equals 17 residues. CDR1 is MDHEN, CDR2 SYDVKM, per germline. The CDR3 loop reads CASSLGASGPSTDTQYF. The CDR3 DNA reads as TGTGCCAGCAGTTTAGGGGCTAGCGGACCTTCTACGGATACGCAGTATTTT.

This chain joins TRBV4-2 and TRBJ2-1, with a tentative D call TRBD2 (6 bases). Germline CDR1 LGHNA, CDR2 YNFKEQ. The V end was cut by 4 bases, the J end by 6 bases, with 10 bases between. The CDR3 spans 13 residues. CDR3 residues: CASSRWDFNEQFF. The CDR3 coding sequence is TGTGCCAGCAGCCGATGGGACTTCAATGAGCAGTTCTTC.

The CDR3 loop reads CASSPRDSPSRGYTF. DNA for the CDR3: TGTGCCAGCTCACCACGGGACAGTCCCTCCCGTGGCTACACCTTC. This chain links TRBV18 with TRBJ1-2; 7 bases are a match to TRBD1. With 1 base clipped from V and 7 bases from J, the junction kept 9 bases outside the gene matches. Germline values: CDR1 KGHSH, CDR2 LQKENI. The CDR3 consists of 15 residues.

This clone was picked up a small number of times. This chain uses TRBV19 with TRBJ2-1; maybe TRBD2 (6 bases). This CDR3 is built from 14 residues. Trimming took off 0 bases at V and 10 bases at J, with 13 bases between the two ends. CDR1 and CDR2 (germline): LNHDA, SQIVND (reference sequence). CDR3 protein: CASSIDPGEGEQFF. The CDR3 coding sequence is TGTGCCAGTAGTATAGATCCGGGAGAGGGAGAGCAGTTCTTC.

This clone was picked up one time. The rearrangement uses TRBV7-8 and TRBJ2-2; a weak D match, TRBD2 (6 bases). The V gene lost 3 bases and the J gene lost 8 bases, with 7 bases spanning the gap. CDR3 length: 12 amino acids. CDR1 SGHVS and CDR2 FQNEAQ come from the germline V gene. CDR3 in amino acids: CASSFGTGELFF. The CDR3, as DNA: TGTGCCAGCAGCTTCGGGACTGGGGAGCTGTTTTTT.

The V gene is TRBV5-1, the J gene TRBJ2-1; 11 bases line up with TRBD2. This CDR3 spans 15 amino acids. Germline CDR1 reads SGHRS; CDR2 reads YFSETQ. J gave up 0 bases and V 4 bases, and 0 bases lay outside the gene matches. CDR3 DNA: TGCGCCAGCAGCACTAGCGGGAGCTCCTACAATGAGCAGTTCTTC. This codes for CASSTSGSSYNEQFF. Complete variable domain (other parts from reference TRBV5-1 and TRBJ2-1): KAGVTQTPRYLIKTRGQQVTLSCSPISGHRSVSWYQQTPGQGLQFLFEYFSETQRNKGNFPGRFSGRQFSNSRSEMNVSTLELGDSALYLCASSTSGSSYNEQFFGPGTRLTVL.

The chain links TRBV25-1 to TRBJ2-1; 9 bases line up with TRBD2. The CDR3 is 14 residues long. The germline CDR1 and CDR2 sequences are MGHDK and SYGVNS. Trimming took 3 bases from V and 7 from J; bases not matched to a gene: 4. CDR3 DNA sequence: TGTGCCAGCAGTGAGGGGACTAGCAGGAATGAGCAGTTCTTC. Encoded protein: CASSEGTSRNEQFF.

This clone was counted between two and nine times. The rearrangement joins TRBV28 to TRBJ2-7; unclear D gene. The CDR3 is made up of 12 amino acids. Germline CDR1 is MDHEN and CDR2 is SYDVKM. Between the trimmed V and J ends, which lost 10 bases and 4 bases, there was a span of 14 bases. The CDR3 nucleotides read TGTGCCAAGCAGAAGGCGGCATACGAGCAGTACTTC. This gives the protein CAKQKAAYEQYF.

The genes are TRBV4-1 and TRBJ2-5, with 8 bases aligning to TRBD1. Germline CDR1 is MGHRA and CDR2 is YSYEKL. V lost 0 bases to trimming and J lost 5 bases; unmatched junction nucleotides: 8. This CDR3 comprises 16 residues. CDR3 DNA: TGCGCCAGCAGCCAAGATCCGGACAGGGTCTTCGAGACCCAGTACTTC. Protein sequence: CASSQDPDRVFETQYF.

This chain's CDR3 is CASSPVQGAFGYTF. CDR3 DNA: TGTGCCAGCAGCCCTGTACAGGGGGCGTTTGGCTACACCTTC. This chain uses TRBV6-6 with TRBJ1-2, with 9 bases identical to TRBD1. This CDR3 has 14 amino acids. Germline CDR1 reads MNHNY; CDR2 reads SVGAGI (reference sequence). The junction had 9 bases not matched to a gene; V was cut back by 6 bases and J by 7 bases.

There are a few counts of this clone. This chain connects TRBV28 to TRBJ1-2, with D tentatively TRBD1 (6 bases). V lost 3 bases and J lost 7, with 15 bases in between. There are 14 residues in the CDR3. Germline lookup yields CDR1 MDHEN and CDR2 SYDVKM. CDR3 region: CASSFRSGAGGYTF. In DNA, the CDR3 is TGTGCCAGCAGTTTTCGTTCAGGGGCTGGTGGCTACACCTTC.

The rearrangement links TRBV25-1 to TRBJ1-2, with 8 bases lining up with TRBD1. The CDR3 is made up of 15 amino acids. The J segment lost 6 bases and the V segment lost 4 bases, leaving 10 bases of the junction unmatched. CDR1 MGHDK and CDR2 SYGVNS come from the germline V gene. The CDR3 bases are TGTGCCAGCAGTGGGATTGACAGGGGACGGAATGGCTACACCTTC. Amino acid sequence: CASSGIDRGRNGYTF.

CDR3 nucleotides: TGTGCCAGCAGCTTGGGACAGGGATTTAACCAGCCCCAGCATTTT. It translates to CASSLGQGFNQPQHF. V gene TRBV5-8 combines with J gene TRBJ1-5; 7 bases align to TRBD1. The CDR3 sequence is 15 residues long. J gave up 7 bases and V 0 bases, and 7 bases lay outside the gene matches. CDR1 and CDR2 (germline): SGHTS, YDEGEE.

This clone came up a few times. The chain carries TRBV28 and TRBJ2-4; unclear D gene. The CDR3 has 14 residues. The V and J ends lost 5 bases and 0 bases respectively, with 8 bases between them. Per germline, CDR1 MDHEN and CDR2 SYDVKM. CDR3 sequence reads: CASSPEIAKNIQYF. Here the CDR3 DNA reads TGTGCCAGCAGTCCAGAAATAGCCAAAAACATTCAGTACTTC.

The chain links TRBV6-4 to TRBJ1-2; 10 bases are a match to TRBD1. The CDR3 covers 15 residues. The germline CDR1 and CDR2 sequences are MRHNA and SNTAGT. The J segment lost 1 base and the V segment lost 6 bases, leaving 5 bases of the junction unmatched. CDR3 amino acids: CASSPRDRGNYGYTF. CDR3 bases: TGTGCCAGCAGCCCACGGGACAGGGGTAACTATGGCTACACCTTC.

CDR3 in DNA: TGTGCCATCAGTGAGACAGGATTTGTATCCAAAAACATTCAGTACTTC. Protein product: CAISETGFVSKNIQYF. The V gene is TRBV10-3, the J gene TRBJ2-4, with a tentative D call TRBD1 (5 bases). V was cut by 2 bases and J by 2 bases, with 13 bases left in between. Germline loops: CDR1 ENHRY, CDR2 SYGVKD. This CDR3 comprises 16 residues.

V and J are TRBV2 and TRBJ2-7; D uncertain. Between the trimmed V and J ends, which lost 5 bases and 2 bases, there was a span of 10 bases. The CDR3 has 13 amino acids. CDR1 is SNHLY and CDR2 is FYNNEI in the germline V gene. The DNA of the CDR3 is TGTGCCAGCAGTTCCCTCCAGGCCTACGAGCAGTACTTC. Translating gives CASSSLQAYEQYF.

CDR3 loop: CASSSGKAEAFF. DNA for the CDR3: TGTGCCAGCAGCTCAGGGAAGGCTGAAGCTTTCTTT. The rearrangement uses TRBV7-9 and TRBJ1-1, with D possibly being TRBD1 (5 bases). The CDR3 runs to 12 residues. V dropped 4 bases and J dropped 6 bases, with 9 bases sitting between them. Germline-derived CDR1 and CDR2 are SEHNR and FQNEAQ (reference sequence).